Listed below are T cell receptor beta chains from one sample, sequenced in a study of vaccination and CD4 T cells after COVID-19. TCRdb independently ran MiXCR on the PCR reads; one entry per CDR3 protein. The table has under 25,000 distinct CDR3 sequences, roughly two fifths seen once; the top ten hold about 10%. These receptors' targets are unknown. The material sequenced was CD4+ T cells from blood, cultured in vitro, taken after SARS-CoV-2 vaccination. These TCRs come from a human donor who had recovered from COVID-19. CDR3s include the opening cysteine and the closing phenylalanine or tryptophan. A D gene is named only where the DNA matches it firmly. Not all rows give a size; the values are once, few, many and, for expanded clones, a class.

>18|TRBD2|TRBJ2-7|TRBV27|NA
TGTGCCAGCAGCCTGAGCGGGCTAGCGGGAGGCCTCACCTACGAGCAGTACTTC
CASSLSGLAGGLTYEQYF
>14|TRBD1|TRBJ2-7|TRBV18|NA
TGTGCCAGCTCAGCCGGGACAGGAAAGTCCGAGCAGTACTTC
CASSAGTGKSEQYF
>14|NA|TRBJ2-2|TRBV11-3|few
TGTGCCAGCAGCTCCAGGGATGTCACCGGGGAGCTGTTTTTT
CASSSRDVTGELFF
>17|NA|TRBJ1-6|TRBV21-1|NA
TGTGCCAGCAGCGCTTACACCACCTCAGCGGATAATTCACCCCTCCACTTT
CASSAYTTSADNSPLHF
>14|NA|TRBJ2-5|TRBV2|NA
TGTGCCAGCAGTGTTGGGGGACAACAAGAGACCCAGTACTTC
CASSVGGQQETQYF
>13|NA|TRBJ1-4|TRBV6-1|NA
TGTGCCACCCAATCGACAGTAAATGAAAAACTGTTTTTT
CATQSTVNEKLFF
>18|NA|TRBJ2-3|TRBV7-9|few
TGTGCCAGCAGCTTACTTCTGGGGAAATGGGGACGCACAGATACGCAGTATTTT
CASSLLLGKWGRTDTQYF
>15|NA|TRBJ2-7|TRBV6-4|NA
TGTGCCAGCAGTGCCCCTGACCCCAGGGGCTACGAGCAGTACTTC
CASSAPDPRGYEQYF
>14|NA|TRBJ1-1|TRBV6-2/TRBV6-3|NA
TGTGCCAGCAGTTACGGACAGAGGAACACTGAAGCTTTCTTT
CASSYGQRNTEAFF
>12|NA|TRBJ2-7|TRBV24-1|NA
TGTGCCACCAGTGACCTGAGTAACGAGCAGTACTTC
CATSDLSNEQYF
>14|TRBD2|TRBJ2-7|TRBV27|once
TGTGCCAGCAGTTTCGCGGGAGGGCTCTACGAGCAGTACTTC
CASSFAGGLYEQYF
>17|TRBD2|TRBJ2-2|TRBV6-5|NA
TGTGCCAGCAGTTATGCTAGCGGGGGGCTCAACACCGGGGAGCTGTTTTTT
CASSYASGGLNTGELFF
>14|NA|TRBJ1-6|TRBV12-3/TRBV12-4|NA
TGTGCCAGCAGTTTAGATAACGGGGGATCACCCCTCCACTTT
CASSLDNGGSPLHF
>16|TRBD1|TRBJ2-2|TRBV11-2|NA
TGTGCCAGCAGCACTATTGGGACAGGGTTCACCGGGGAGCTGTTTTTT
CASSTIGTGFTGELFF